The 22 T cell receptor beta chains presented below share a single source sample, sequenced in a study of tumor-infiltrating lymphocytes in primary liver carcinoma. Total RNA (roughly 530 ng) served as template for TCR beta cDNA synthesis primed by a constant-region primer. Libraries covering TCR beta were generated through three nested multiplex PCR rounds (using a slightly modified ARM-PCR). The opening two PCR rounds, 10 cycles each, paired TRBV1-TRBV30 forward primers with a C-beta reverse primer. In TCRdb, the multiplex PCR reads were re-called with MiXCR into one record per CDR3 protein. The sample has hundreds of thousands of distinct CDR3 sequences, 50% to 60% seen once. For blood RNA, unsorted whole blood served as the source, and germline DNA was extracted too. The sequencing sample was made of peripheral blood. These receptors originate from a woman aged 25 to 39 with primary liver carcinoma and hepatitis B virus infection.

J is TRBJ2-1 and V is TRBV11-2; TRBD1 matches 7 bases. With 11 bases clipped from V and 8 bases from J, the junction kept 21 bases outside the gene matches. Per the germline V gene, CDR1 is SGHAT and CDR2 is FQNNGV. The CDR3 is 16 residues long. The CDR3 spells CAGSLAGQVVLDEQFF. CDR3 bases: TGTGCCGGTAGCTTAGCTGGACAGGTAGTTCTCGATGAGCAGTTCTTC.

This chain connects TRBV5-1 to TRBJ1-1, with 10 bases that match TRBD1. CDR1 is SGHRS, CDR2 YFSETQ, per germline. The CDR3 has 14 residues. Losses at the gene ends were 4 bases for V and 8 bases for J; bases not matched to a gene: 8. CDR3 bases: TGCGCCAGCAGCCTACGGACAGGGGGAATCGAAGCTTTCTTT. Translated, it gives CASSLRTGGIEAFF.

CDR3 sequence: CATSPQGSSYNEQFF. CDR3 bases: TGTGCCACCAGTCCCCAGGGAAGCTCCTACAATGAGCAGTTCTTC. The chain combines TRBV24-1 with TRBJ2-1, with D possibly TRBD1 on 5 matching bases. V lost 6 bases and J 0 bases, leaving 11 bases between the germline ends. Germline CDR1 reads KGHDR; CDR2 reads SFDVKD. The length of the CDR3 is 15 residues.

In its sample, this clonotype was seen many times. The chain is built from TRBV11-1 and TRBJ1-1; D uncertain. V lost 5 bases to trimming and J lost 5 bases, with 24 bases between them. This CDR3 is built from 17 residues. Germline V gives CDR1 SGHAT, CDR2 FQDESV (reference sequence). For the CDR3, the DNA is TGTGCCAGCAGCCCCGGATATGCCGGGCCCCCCCCGACTGAAGCTTTCTTT. Translation gives CASSPGYAGPPPTEAFF.

A note on this clonotype: This may be a read error, as it is one base from a much larger clone. The V call is TRBV29-1, the J call TRBJ2-5; D remains unclear. The CDR3 sequence is 11 residues long. Germline loops: CDR1 SQVTM, CDR2 ANQGSEA. CDR3 DNA sequence: TGCAGCGTTAGTCACCAAGGGACCCAGTACTTC. Amino acid sequence: CSVSHQGTQYF.

The table lists this clonotype with a count of one. A much larger clone is a single base away; this may be a read error. The chain couples TRBV6-6 to TRBJ2-2; 10 nucleotides align to TRBD1. Germline CDR1 and CDR2: MNHNY and SVGAGI (reference sequence). CDR3 length equals 14 residues. The CDR3 here is CTSRTGGSTGELFF. CDR3 bases: TGTACCAGCAGGACAGGGGGTTCCACCGGGGAGCTGTTTTTT.

This clonotype was seen only once. One junction end disagrees with the germline gene, perhaps due to a read error. The V gene is TRBV11-2, the J gene TRBJ2-5; a possible D gene is TRBD2 (7 bases). The CDR3 has 16 residues. CDR1 is SGHAT and CDR2 is FQNNGV in the germline V gene. DNA of the CDR3: TGTGCCAGCAGACGACATGGGGGGGCAGACCAAGAGACCCAGCACTTC. Encoded protein: CASRRHGGADQETQHF.

Notes on this clonotype: A single base separates this from a much larger clone, so it may be a read error. The chain couples TRBV14 to TRBJ2-6; D is ambiguous. Trimming took 7 bases from V and 2 from J, leaving 6 bases between them. The CDR3 is 13 residues long. The germline V gene has CDR1 SGHDN and CDR2 FVKESK. CDR3 nucleotide sequence: TGTGCCAGCAACCGCCCTGGGGCCAACGTCCTGACTTTC. It yields the protein CASNRPGANVLTF.

There are a few counts of this clonotype. A single base separates this from a much larger clone, so it may be a read error. The chain is built from TRBV6-1 and TRBJ1-1, with unresolved D. In germline, CDR1 is MNHNS, CDR2 SASEGT. CDR3 length: 10 amino acids. Trimming left V 8 bases short and J 4 bases short, with 5 bases between. CDR3 amino acids: CASFSTEAFF. The CDR3 nucleotides are TGTGCCAGCTTCTCCACTGAAGCTTTCTTT.

This clonotype was seen ten or more times. The chain recombines TRBV12-3 or TRBV12-4 with TRBJ2-1; TRBD2 agrees at 9 bases. The CDR3 is 18 residues long. Unmatched junction bases numbered 16, after V lost 6 bases and J lost 4 bases. The CDR3 loop reads CASSYGASGRRGYNEQFF. The CDR3 DNA sequence: TGTGCCAGCAGCTACGGGGCGAGCGGGAGGAGGGGATACAATGAGCAGTTCTTC.

The V and J genes are TRBV10-1 and TRBJ2-3; TRBD2 matches at 10 bases. Trimming cost V 4 bases and J 4 bases; bases outside gene matches: 2. Looked up from germline, CDR1 is WNHNN and CDR2 is SYGVQD (reference sequence). CDR3 length: 14 amino acids. CDR3 in amino acids: CASSASGSPDTQYF. CDR3 bases: TGCGCCAGCAGTGCTAGCGGGAGTCCAGATACGCAGTATTTT.

Comments on this clonotype: This may come from a read error, since a much larger clone is one base off. The genes are TRBV6-1 and TRBJ1-5; 7 bases line up with TRBD1. The CDR3 loop spans 14 amino acids. Germline CDR1 is MNHNS and CDR2 is SASEGT. CDR3 in DNA: TGTGCCAGCTGTGATGGAGGGGGCTATCAGCCCCAGCATTTT. This gives the protein CASCDGGGYQPQHF.

This chain links TRBV12-3 or TRBV12-4 with TRBJ1-1, with D perhaps TRBD1 (5 bases). This CDR3 is 14 amino acids long. Trimming cost V 3 bases and J 2 bases, with 10 bases left between them. CDR3 loop: CASSFAGPNTEAFF. The CDR3 DNA is TGTGCCAGCAGTTTTGCGGGACCCAACACTGAAGCTTTCTTT.

A remark on this clonotype: A much larger clone differs by one base, so this may be a read error. This chain links TRBV4-2 with TRBJ2-1; D perhaps matches TRBD2 (6 bases). The CDR3 runs to 18 residues. Germline V lookup: CDR1 LGHNA, CDR2 YNFKEQ. V was pared by 1 base and J by 7 bases, with 23 bases between. The CDR3 DNA is TGTGCCAGCAGCCAAGCCCCCGGGGAGGAGATATTGAAAAATGAGCAGTTCTTC. Its translation: CASSQAPGEEILKNEQFF.

A remark on this clonotype: It may be a read error: a sequence one base away is much more abundant. V usage is TRBV28 and J usage is TRBJ2-3; 7 bases are shared with TRBD2. The V segment lost 7 bases and the J segment 0 bases; nucleotides outside the gene matches: 1. Germline CDR1 and CDR2: MDHEN and SYDVKM. The CDR3 runs 13 residues. The chain's CDR3 is CASNSGSTDTQYF. In DNA form, the CDR3 reads TGTGCCAGCAATAGCGGGAGCACAGATACGCAGTATTTT.

This clonotype was seen only a few times. The junction and the germline gene differ at one end; a read error may be behind it. The genes are TRBV5-1 and TRBJ2-5; maybe TRBD2 (6 bases). The CDR3 extends over 16 amino acids. CDR1 is SGHRS, CDR2 YFSETQ, per germline. CDR3 in amino acids: CAGSLYFGGVVETQYF. The CDR3 nucleotides are TGCGCCGGCAGCTTGTATTTCGGCGGGGTGGTGGAGACCCAGTACTTC.

The rearrangement uses TRBV7-9 and TRBJ2-5, with D tentatively TRBD2 (6 bases). Germline loops: CDR1 SEHNR, CDR2 FQNEAQ (reference sequence). The V and J ends lost 5 bases and 3 bases respectively, with 19 bases between them. CDR3 length equals 16 residues. Here the CDR3 reads CASSPSSSVHEETQYF. CDR3 bases: TGTGCCAGCAGCCCTAGCTCTAGCGTCCACGAAGAGACCCAGTACTTC.

In the case of this clonotype: The final CDR3 position lacks the conserved phenylalanine or tryptophan, pointing to a likely read error. The chain uses TRBV4-3 and TRBJ2-1; D perhaps matches TRBD2 (6 bases). V was clipped by 3 bases and J by 2 bases, with 14 bases between them. Per the germline V gene, CDR1 is LGHNA and CDR2 is YSLEER. The CDR3 is 16 residues long. The CDR3 DNA sequence: TGCGCCAGCAGCCATGATGCGGGAAGCCCCTACAATGAGCAGTTCTAC. Its protein product is CASSHDAGSPYNEQFY.

Concerning this clonotype itself: A much larger clone lies a single base off, so this may be a read error. The J gene is TRBJ2-3, the V gene TRBV6-6; the match to TRBD2 covers 8 bases. The CDR3 consists of 15 residues. The germline V gene encodes CDR1 MNHNY and CDR2 SVGAGI (reference sequence). The CDR3 spells CVSSYQRGNTDTQYF. DNA for the CDR3: TGTGTCAGCAGTTACCAGCGGGGGAACACAGATACGCAGTATTTT.

In the case of this clonotype: A clone one base away is much larger, so this may be a read error. This chain joins TRBV29-1 and TRBJ2-1, with TRBD2 identical over 8 bases. Germline V gene sequence: CDR1 SQVTM, CDR2 ANQGSEA. The CDR3 extends over 14 amino acids. After removal of 6 bases from V and 4 bases from J, the junction contained 8 bases not matched to a gene. The DNA of the CDR3 is TGCAGCGTGGGAACCGGGACTAGATACAATGAGCAGTTCTTC. This codes for CSVGTGTRYNEQFF.

On this clonotype: A junction end diverges from the germline sequence, so it may reflect a read error. The CDR3 spells CAGSLDSQDPGAFF. CDR3 DNA: TGTGCCGGCAGTTTAGATTCCCAAGACCCAGGGGCTTTCTTT. V gene TRBV13 combines with J gene TRBJ1-1; D is possibly TRBD1 (5 bases). Germline V lookup: CDR1 PRHDT, CDR2 FYEKMQ (reference sequence). CDR3 length: 14 residues.

This clonotype was seen ten or more times. The chain employs TRBV11-2 and TRBJ2-7; no clear D. Trimming removed 1 base from V and 4 bases from J, with 11 bases in between. The CDR3 has 14 residues. From germline, CDR1 is SGHAT and CDR2 FQNNGV. CDR3 nucleotide sequence: TGTGCCAGCAGCTTAGTGTGGGATGGGTACGAGCAGTACTTC. Its protein is CASSLVWDGYEQYF.